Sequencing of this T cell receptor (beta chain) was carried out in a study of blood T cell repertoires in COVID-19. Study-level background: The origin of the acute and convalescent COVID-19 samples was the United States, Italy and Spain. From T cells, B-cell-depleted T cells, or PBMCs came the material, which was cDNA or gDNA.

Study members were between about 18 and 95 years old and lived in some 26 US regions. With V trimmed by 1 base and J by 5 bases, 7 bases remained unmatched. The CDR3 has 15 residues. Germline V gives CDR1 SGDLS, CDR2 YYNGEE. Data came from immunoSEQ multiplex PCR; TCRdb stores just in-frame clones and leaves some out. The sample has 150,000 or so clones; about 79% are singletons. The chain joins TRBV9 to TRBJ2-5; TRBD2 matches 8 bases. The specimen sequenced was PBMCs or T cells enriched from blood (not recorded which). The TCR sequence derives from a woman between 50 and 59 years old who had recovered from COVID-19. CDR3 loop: CASSVSGGTGETQYF. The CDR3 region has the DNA TGTGCCAGCAGCGTATCGGGAGGGACTGGGGAGACCCAGTACTTC.